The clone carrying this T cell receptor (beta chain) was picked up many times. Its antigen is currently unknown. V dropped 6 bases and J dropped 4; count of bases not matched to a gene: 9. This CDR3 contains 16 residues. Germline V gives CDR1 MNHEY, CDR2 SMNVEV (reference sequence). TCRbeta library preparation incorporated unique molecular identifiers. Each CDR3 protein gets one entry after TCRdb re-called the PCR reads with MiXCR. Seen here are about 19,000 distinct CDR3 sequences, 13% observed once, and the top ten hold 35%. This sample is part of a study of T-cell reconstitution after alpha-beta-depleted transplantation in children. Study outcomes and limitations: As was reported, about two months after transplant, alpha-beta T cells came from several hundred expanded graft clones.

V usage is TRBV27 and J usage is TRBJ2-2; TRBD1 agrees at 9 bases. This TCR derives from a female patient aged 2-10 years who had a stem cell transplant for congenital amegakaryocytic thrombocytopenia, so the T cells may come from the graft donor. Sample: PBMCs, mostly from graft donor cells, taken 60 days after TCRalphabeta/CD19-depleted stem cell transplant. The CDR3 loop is CASRPGTGYPTGELFF. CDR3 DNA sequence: TGTGCCAGCAGACCCGGGACAGGGTATCCCACCGGGGAGCTGTTTTTT.